This is a list of T cell receptor beta chains from one sample in a study of technical replicates of blood from a few donors. Clones were read by immunoSEQ multiplex PCR, and TCRdb kept only the in-frame ones, dropping some. Of more than 90,000 clones listed, around 96% were seen once; the top ten hold roughly 0.34%. Sequencing was done on a sample of T cells isolated from PBMCs. All receptors derive from a human donor in good health. Each CDR3 is given without its conserved first and last residue. Not every row has a clone size; where given, it reads once, few, many or a size class.

J gene,clone size,V gene,CDR3 protein
TRBJ1-2,NA,TRBV5-5,ASSLPGQAYGYT
TRBJ2-3,NA,TRBV7-2,ASSLAGGTDTQY
TRBJ2-5,NA,TRBV2,ASRGLLAGSVYQETQY
TRBJ2-1,once,TRBV10-1,ASSDSGRASYEQF
TRBJ2-2,NA,TRBV4-3,ASSQVNYYTGELF
TRBJ1-2,NA,TRBV10-3,AISERGTRLGGYT
TRBJ1-5,NA,TRBV5-8,ASSLDSLGHQPQH
TRBJ2-7,NA,TRBV7-8,ASSPGFSYEQY
TRBJ2-7,NA,TRBV7-2,ASSLTPGDEQY
TRBJ2-5,NA,TRBV19,ASNRQPQETQY
TRBJ1-4,NA,TRBV29-1,SVVQGPQNEKLF
TRBJ2-1,NA,TRBV27,ASSLSGRAIYNEQF
TRBJ2-5,NA,TRBV2,ASRGTSGRETQY
TRBJ2-7,NA,TRBV19,ASSIGGGPYEQY
TRBJ1-1,NA,TRBV19,ASSIDITAANTEAF
TRBJ1-1,NA,TRBV10-3,AISEIGRNTEAF
TRBJ1-5,NA,TRBV4-2,ASSQVSWTGDQPQH
TRBJ2-7,NA,TRBV9,ASNRDSPINEQY
TRBJ2-5,NA,TRBV30,AGGGDRGVQETQY
TRBJ1-1,NA,TRBV18,ASSPTTGDVNTEAF
TRBJ2-7,NA,TRBV5-4,ASSLKLAGSEQY
TRBJ2-7,NA,TRBV28,ASSLQTGGPTSREQY
TRBJ2-7,NA,TRBV5-8,ASSLFVTGINEQY
TRBJ2-5,NA,TRBV4-1,ASSQEGVGIWKETQY
TRBJ2-3,NA,TRBV4-1,ASSQDRVSNLNTQY
TRBJ2-5,NA,TRBV7-9,ASSLHGQPQETQY
TRBJ1-1,NA,TRBV7-9,ASRLQGNTEAF
TRBJ2-1,few,TRBV2,ASRGWLTSGSNEQF
TRBJ1-2,NA,TRBV5-1,ASSLIEATNYGYT
TRBJ2-5,NA,TRBV7-6,ASSFTGKQQETQY
TRBJ2-7,NA,TRBV4-3,ASSQIQGYEQY
TRBJ1-3,NA,TRBV2,ASRLDTGNTIY
TRBJ2-3,NA,TRBV2,AIQTRGTSGSVGSDTQY
TRBJ2-1,once,TRBV7-2,ASSFNNEQF
TRBJ2-1,NA,TRBV9,ASSGGLAGDEQF
TRBJ2-1,once,TRBV6-1,ASMRLAGNNEQF
TRBJ1-1,NA,TRBV6-5,ASSYADSLLNTEAF
TRBJ2-3,NA,TRBV6-5,ASRRVAGSTDTQY
TRBJ1-5,NA,TRBV7-6,ASSFIRDRDPSYSNQPQH
TRBJ1-1,NA,TRBV9,ASSARDRGENTEAF
TRBJ2-1,NA,TRBV7-9,ASSLGGSHNEQF
TRBJ1-1,NA,TRBV15,ATSSGTLNTEAF
TRBJ2-4,NA,TRBV2,AGQGAQNIQY
TRBJ1-5,NA,TRBV28,ASKPPEYQPQH
TRBJ1-5,NA,TRBV11-3,ASSLSGVNQPQH
TRBJ2-1,NA,TRBV5-4,ASSLSSATYNEQF
TRBJ2-3,NA,TRBV6-4,ASSDLPSGNTDTQY
TRBJ2-5,NA,TRBV19,ASSVRGWMETQY
TRBJ2-1,NA,TRBV19,ASSIERTVYNEQF
TRBJ1-5,NA,TRBV11-1,ASSLGPHSNQPQH
TRBJ1-2,NA,TRBV5-1,ASSASPGTGKSGYT
TRBJ2-4,NA,TRBV7-9,ASSSDTGTRNIQY
TRBJ2-3,NA,TRBV21-1,ASSKGGGLAGDGTGDTQY
TRBJ2-3,NA,TRBV10-3,AIRNTGGSTDTQY